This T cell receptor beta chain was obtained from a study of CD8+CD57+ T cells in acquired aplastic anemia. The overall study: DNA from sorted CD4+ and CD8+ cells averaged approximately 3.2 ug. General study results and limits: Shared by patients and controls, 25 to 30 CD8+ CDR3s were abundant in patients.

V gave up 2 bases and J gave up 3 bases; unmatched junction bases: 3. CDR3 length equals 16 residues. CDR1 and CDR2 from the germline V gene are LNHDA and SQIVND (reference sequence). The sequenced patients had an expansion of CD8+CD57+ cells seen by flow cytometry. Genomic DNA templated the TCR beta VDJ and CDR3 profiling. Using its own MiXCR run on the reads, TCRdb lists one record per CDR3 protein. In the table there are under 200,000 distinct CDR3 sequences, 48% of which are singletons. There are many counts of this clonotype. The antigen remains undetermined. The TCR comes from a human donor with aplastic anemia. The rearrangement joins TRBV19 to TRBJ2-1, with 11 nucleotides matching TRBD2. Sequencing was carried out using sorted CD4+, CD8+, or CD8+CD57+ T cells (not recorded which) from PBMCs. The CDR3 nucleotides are TGTGCCAGTAGTATATCAGGACTAGCGGGCTACAATGAGCAGTTCTTC. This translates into CASSISGLAGYNEQFF.